This record concerns one T cell receptor (beta chain) sequence. The data were taken from a study of blood T cell repertoires in COVID-19. Looking at the study overall: COVID-19 samples collected from the United States, Italy and Spain covered acute and convalescent phases.

The CDR3 covers 15 residues. J gave up 6 bases and V 2 bases, and 6 bases lay outside the gene matches. Germline V gives CDR1 MNHEY, CDR2 SVGEGT. As processed by the authors: Nucleated cell counts were estimated from reference gene primer amplification. Some clones are missing from TCRdb's copy, which holds only in-frame ones; the method was immunoSEQ multiplex PCR. The DNA gave D and trimming, while V, J and clone size come from that table. The sample records 200,000 or so clones, roughly 82% being singletons. The TCR originated in a man aged 40-55 years who had recovered from COVID-19. This chain links TRBV6-2 or TRBV6-3 with TRBJ2-7; 11 bases map to TRBD1. Material for sequencing was peripheral blood. In DNA form, the CDR3 reads TGTGCCAGCAGTTACCCAGGACAGGGGGCGTTCGAGCAGTACTTC. This gives the protein CASSYPGQGAFEQYF.